This T cell receptor beta chain was observed in a study of T cell repertoires in cytomegalovirus infection. For the study at large: The public TCR beta signatures pointed to both CMV infection and matching HLA type. Broader study findings: Within the response measured ex vivo, HLA-C-restricted CMV-specific TCR beta clonotypes were dominant. Cumulative frequency of public TCR beta families picked out carriers of CMV plus the relevant HLA.

TCRdb ran MiXCR on the reads and lists one entry per CDR3 protein. The sample includes under 150,000 distinct CDR3 sequences, approximately 9.2% seen only once; the top ten take about 9.4%. There are many counts of this clonotype. Its antigen is still unknown. This CDR3 region has 16 residues. In germline, CDR1 is LGHNT, CDR2 FRNRAP. V lost 0 bases and J lost 1, with 13 bases in between. The sample comprised PBMCs. This TCR derives from a human donor in good health (CMV status not recorded). Some clones in this sample may be carry-over from other donors' samples. This chain uses TRBV12-5 with TRBJ2-7; D perhaps matches TRBD2 (5 bases). In nucleotides, the CDR3 is TGTGCTAGTGGTTTGGTCCTTCGAAGCGGTTCCTACGAGCAGTACTTC. Amino acid sequence: CASGLVLRSGSYEQYF.